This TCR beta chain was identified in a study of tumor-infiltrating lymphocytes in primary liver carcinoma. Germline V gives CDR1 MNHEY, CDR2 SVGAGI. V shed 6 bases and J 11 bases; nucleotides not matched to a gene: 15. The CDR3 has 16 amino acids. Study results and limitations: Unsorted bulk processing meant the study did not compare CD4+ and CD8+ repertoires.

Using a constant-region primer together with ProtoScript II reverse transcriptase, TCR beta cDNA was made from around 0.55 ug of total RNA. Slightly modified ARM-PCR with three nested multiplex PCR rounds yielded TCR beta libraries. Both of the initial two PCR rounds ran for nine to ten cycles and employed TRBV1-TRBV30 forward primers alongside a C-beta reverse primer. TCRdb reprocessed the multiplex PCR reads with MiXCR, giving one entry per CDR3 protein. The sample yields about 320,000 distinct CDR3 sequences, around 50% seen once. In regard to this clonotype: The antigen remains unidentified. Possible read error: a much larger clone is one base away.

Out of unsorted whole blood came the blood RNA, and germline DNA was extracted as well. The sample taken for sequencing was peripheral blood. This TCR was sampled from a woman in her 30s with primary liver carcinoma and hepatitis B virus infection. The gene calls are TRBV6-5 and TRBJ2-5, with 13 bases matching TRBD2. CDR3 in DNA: TGTGCCAGCAGCCGTCCACTAGCGGGAGGGCCTAATGAGCAGTACTTC. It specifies CASSRPLAGGPNEQYF.